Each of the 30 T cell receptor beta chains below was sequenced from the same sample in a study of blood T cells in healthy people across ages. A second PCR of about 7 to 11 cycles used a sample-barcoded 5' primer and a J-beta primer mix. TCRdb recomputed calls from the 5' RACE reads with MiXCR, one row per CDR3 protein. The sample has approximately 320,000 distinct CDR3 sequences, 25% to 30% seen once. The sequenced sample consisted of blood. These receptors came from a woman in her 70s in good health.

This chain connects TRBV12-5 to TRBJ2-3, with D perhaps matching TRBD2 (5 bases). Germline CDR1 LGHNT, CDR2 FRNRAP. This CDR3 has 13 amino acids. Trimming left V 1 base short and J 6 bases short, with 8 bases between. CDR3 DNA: TGTGCTAGTGGTTTGGGCGGGTCTGATACGCAGTATTTT. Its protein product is CASGLGGSDTQYF.

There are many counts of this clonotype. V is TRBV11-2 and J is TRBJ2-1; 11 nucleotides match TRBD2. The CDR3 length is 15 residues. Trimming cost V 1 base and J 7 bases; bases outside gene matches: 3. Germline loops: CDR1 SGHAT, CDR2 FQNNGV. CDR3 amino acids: CASSLGLAGTNEQFF. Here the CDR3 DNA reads TGTGCCAGCAGCTTAGGACTAGCGGGGACAAATGAGCAGTTCTTC.

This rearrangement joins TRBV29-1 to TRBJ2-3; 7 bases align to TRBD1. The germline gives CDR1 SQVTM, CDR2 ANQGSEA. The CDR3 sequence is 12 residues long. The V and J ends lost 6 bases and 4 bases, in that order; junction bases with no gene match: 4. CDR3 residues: CSVKTGADTQYF. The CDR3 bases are TGCAGCGTGAAAACAGGGGCAGATACGCAGTATTTT.

In nucleotides, the CDR3 is TGCAGTGCTAGAGATGGGTCGATCCTAGCGGGGCGATACGAGCAGTACTTC. Translation: CSARDGSILAGRYEQYF. The genes are TRBV20-1 and TRBJ2-1, with 9 bases lining up with TRBD2. The DNA end is more similar to TRBJ2-7, so the J call may be wrong. Per the germline V gene, CDR1 is DFQATT and CDR2 is SNEGSKA (reference sequence). The CDR3 consists of 17 residues.

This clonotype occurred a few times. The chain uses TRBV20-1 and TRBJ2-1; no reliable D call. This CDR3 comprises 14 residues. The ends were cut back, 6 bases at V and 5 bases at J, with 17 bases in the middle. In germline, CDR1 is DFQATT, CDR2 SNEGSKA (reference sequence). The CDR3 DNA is TGCAGTGCCGATGGTCCAAAAGCCAACAATGAGCAGTTCTTC. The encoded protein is CSADGPKANNEQFF.

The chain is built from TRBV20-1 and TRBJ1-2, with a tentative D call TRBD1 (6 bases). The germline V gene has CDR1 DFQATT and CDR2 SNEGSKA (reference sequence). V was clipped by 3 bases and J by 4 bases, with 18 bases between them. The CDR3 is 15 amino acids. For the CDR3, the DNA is TGCAGTGCTAGGGGGGCCCTGATAATGGGCTATGGCTACACCTTC. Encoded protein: CSARGALIMGYGYTF.

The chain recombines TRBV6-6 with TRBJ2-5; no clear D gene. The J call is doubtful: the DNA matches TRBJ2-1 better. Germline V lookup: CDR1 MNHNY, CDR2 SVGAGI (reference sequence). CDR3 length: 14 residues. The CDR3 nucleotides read TGTGCCAGCAGTTACCAACTGGGTTACAATGAGCAGTTCTTC. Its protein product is CASSYQLGYNEQFF.

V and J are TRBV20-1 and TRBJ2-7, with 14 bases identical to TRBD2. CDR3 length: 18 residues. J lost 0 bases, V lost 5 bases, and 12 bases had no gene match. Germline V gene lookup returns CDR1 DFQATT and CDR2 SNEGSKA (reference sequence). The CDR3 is CSAVGLAGGRRGSYEQYF. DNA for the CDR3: TGCAGTGCTGTCGGACTAGCGGGAGGCCGGAGAGGCTCCTACGAGCAGTACTTC.

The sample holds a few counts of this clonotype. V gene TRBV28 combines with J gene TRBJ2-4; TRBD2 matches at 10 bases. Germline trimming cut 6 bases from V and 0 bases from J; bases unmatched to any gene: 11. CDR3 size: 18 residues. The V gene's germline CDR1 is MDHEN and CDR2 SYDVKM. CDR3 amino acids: CASSIKLIAGGAKNIQYF. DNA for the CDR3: TGTGCCAGCAGCATTAAACTCATAGCGGGAGGAGCCAAAAACATTCAGTACTTC.

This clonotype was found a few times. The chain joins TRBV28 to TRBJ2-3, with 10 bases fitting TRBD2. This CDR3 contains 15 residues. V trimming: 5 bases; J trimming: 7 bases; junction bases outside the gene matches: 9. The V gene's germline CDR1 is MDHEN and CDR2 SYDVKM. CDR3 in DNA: TGTGCCAGCAGTCCGACTTCTAGCGGGGGCTATACGCAGTATTTT. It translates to CASSPTSSGGYTQYF.

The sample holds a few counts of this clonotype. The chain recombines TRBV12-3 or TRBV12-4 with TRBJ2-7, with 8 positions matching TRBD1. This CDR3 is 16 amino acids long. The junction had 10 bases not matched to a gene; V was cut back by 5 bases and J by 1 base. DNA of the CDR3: TGTGCCAGCAGTAAAAATCAGGGGGCGCGATCCTACGAGCAGTACTTC. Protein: CASSKNQGARSYEQYF.

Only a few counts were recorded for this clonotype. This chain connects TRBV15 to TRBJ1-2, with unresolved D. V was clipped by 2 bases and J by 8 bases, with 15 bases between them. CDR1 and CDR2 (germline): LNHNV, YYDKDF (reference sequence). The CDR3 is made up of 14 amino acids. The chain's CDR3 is CATSRQATSKGYTF. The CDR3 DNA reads TGTGCCACCAGCAGACAAGCAACTTCCAAGGGCTACACCTTC.

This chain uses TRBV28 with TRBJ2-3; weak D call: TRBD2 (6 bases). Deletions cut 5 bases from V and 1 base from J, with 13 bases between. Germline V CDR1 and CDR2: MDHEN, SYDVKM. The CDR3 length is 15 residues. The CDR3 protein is CASSQSWGGTDTQYF. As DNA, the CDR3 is TGTGCCAGCAGTCAATCGTGGGGGGGCACAGATACGCAGTATTTT.

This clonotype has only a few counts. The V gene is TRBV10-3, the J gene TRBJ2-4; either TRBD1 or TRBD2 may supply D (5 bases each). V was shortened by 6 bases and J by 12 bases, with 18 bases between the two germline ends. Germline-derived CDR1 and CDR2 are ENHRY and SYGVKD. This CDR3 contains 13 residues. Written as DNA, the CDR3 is TGTGCCATCAGCGGCGACAGCGGCGGTAATCAGTACTTC. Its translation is CAISGDSGGNQYF.

The CDR3 bases are TGTGCCAGCTCACCAGGGGTCTCGAACGAAAAACTGTTTTTT. Its protein is CASSPGVSNEKLFF. The J gene is TRBJ1-4, the V gene TRBV18; D not certain. Trimming pared 2 bases from V and 8 bases from J, leaving 12 bases between. In germline, CDR1 is KGHSH, CDR2 LQKENI. The CDR3 sequence is 14 residues long.

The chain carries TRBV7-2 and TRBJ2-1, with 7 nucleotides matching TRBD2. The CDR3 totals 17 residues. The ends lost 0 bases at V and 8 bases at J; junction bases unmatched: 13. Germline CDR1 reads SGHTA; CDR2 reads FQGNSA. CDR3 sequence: CASSLARASGYGDEQFF. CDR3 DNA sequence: TGTGCCAGCAGCTTAGCGAGGGCTAGCGGATATGGCGATGAGCAGTTCTTC.

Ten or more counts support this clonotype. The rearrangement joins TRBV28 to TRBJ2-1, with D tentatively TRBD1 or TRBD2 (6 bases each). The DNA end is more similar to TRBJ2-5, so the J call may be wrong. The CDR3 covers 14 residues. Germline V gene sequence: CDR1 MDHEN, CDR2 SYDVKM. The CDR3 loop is CASSFKRGAETQYF. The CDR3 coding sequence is TGTGCCAGCAGTTTCAAGAGGGGGGCAGAGACCCAGTACTTC.

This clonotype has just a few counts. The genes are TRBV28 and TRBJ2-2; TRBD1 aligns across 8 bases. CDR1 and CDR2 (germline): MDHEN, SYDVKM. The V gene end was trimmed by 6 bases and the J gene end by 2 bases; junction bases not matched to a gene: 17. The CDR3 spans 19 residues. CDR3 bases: TGTGCCAGCAGCCTCGGGTCGCGATGGGACAGGATCAACACCGGGGAGCTGTTTTTT. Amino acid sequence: CASSLGSRWDRINTGELFF.

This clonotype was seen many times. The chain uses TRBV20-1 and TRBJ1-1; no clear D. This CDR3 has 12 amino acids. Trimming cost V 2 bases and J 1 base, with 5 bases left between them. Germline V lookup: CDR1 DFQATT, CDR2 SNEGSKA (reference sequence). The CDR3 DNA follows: TGCAGTGCTAGAACGGGGAACACTGAAGCTTTCTTT. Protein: CSARTGNTEAFF.

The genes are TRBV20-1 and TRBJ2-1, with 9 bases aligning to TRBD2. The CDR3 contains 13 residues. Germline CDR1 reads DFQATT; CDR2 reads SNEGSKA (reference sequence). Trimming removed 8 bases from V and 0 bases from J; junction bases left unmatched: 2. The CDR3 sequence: CSLTSGSYNEQFF. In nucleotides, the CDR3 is TGCAGTTTGACTAGCGGCTCCTACAATGAGCAGTTCTTC.

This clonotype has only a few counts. The CDR3 DNA sequence: TGTGCCAGCAGCTTAGGGACAGGGTCGGACACTGAAGCTTTCTTT. Residues: CASSLGTGSDTEAFF. The gene calls are TRBV7-6 and TRBJ1-1; 8 positions agree with TRBD1. The V and J ends lost 1 base and 3 bases, in that order; junction bases with no gene match: 4. The CDR3 covers 15 residues. CDR1 and CDR2 (germline): SGHVS, FNYEAQ.

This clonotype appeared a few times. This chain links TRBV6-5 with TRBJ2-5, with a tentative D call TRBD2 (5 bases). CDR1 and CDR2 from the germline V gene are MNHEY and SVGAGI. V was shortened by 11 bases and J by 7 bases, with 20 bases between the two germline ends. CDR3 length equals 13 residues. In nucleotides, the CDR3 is TGTGCCTCCGAAGAGGCTCCGGCGGGGACCCAGTACTTC. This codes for CASEEAPAGTQYF.

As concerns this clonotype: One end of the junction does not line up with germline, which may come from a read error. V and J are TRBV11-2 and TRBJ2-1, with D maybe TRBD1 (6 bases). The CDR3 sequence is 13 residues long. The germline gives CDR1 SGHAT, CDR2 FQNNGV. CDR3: CASSLVGANEQLF. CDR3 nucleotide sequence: TGTGCCAGCAGCTTAGTGGGGGCGAATGAGCAGCTCTTC. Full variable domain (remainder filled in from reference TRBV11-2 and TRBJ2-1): EAGVAQSPRYKIIEKRQSVAFWCNPISGHATLYWYQQILGQGPKLLIQFQNNGVVDDSQLPKDRFSAERLKGVDSTLKIQPAKLEDSAVYLCASSLVGANEQLFGPGTRLTVL.

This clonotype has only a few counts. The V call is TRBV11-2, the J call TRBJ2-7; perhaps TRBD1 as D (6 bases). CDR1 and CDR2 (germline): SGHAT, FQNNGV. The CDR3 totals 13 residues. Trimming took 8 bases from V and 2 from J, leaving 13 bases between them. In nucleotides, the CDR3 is TGTGCCAGCTCACGGGACACCCCCTACGAGCAGTACTTC. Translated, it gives CASSRDTPYEQYF.

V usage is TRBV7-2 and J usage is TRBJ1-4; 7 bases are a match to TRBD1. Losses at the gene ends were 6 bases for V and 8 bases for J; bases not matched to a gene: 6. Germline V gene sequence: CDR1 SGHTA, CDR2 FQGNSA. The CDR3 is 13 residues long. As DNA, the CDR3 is TGTGCCAGCAGGGGGACAGCCCGGGAAAAACTGTTTTTT. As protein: CASRGTAREKLFF. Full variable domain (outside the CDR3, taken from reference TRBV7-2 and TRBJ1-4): GAGVSQSPSNKVTEKGKDVELRCDPISGHTALYWYRQSLGQGLEFLIYFQGNSAPDKSGLPSDRFSAERTGGSVSTLTIQRTQQEDSAVYLCASRGTAREKLFFGSGTQLSVL.

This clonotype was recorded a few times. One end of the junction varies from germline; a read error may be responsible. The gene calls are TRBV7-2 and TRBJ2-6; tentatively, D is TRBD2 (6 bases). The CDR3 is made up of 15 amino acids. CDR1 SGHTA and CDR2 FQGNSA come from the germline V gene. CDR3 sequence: CAGSLGGSGANVLTF. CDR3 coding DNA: TGTGCCGGCAGCTTGGGGGGCTCTGGGGCCAACGTCCTGACTTTC.

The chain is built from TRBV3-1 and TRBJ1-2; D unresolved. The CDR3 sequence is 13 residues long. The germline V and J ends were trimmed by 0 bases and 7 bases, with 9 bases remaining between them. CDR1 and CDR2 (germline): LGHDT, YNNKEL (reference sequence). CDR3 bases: TGTGCCAGCAGCCAAGAACAAGGTTCTGGCTACACCTTC. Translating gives CASSQEQGSGYTF. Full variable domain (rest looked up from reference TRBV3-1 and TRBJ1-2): DTAVSQTPKYLVTQMGNDKSIKCEQNLGHDTMYWYKQDSKKFLKIMFSYNNKELIINETVPNRFSPKSPDKAHLNLHINSLELGDSAVYFCASSQEQGSGYTFGSGTRLTVV.

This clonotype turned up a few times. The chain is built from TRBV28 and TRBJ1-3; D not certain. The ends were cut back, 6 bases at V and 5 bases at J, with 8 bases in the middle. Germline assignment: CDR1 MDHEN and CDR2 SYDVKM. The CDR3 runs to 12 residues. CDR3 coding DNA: TGTGCCAGCAGCTTAATTCGAAACACCATATATTTT. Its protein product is CASSLIRNTIYF. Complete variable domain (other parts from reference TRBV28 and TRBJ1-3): DVKVTQSSRYLVKRTGEKVFLECVQDMDHENMFWYRQDPGLGLRLIYFSYDVKMKEKGDIPEGYSVSREKKERFSLILESASTNQTSMYLCASSLIRNTIYFGEGSWLTVV.

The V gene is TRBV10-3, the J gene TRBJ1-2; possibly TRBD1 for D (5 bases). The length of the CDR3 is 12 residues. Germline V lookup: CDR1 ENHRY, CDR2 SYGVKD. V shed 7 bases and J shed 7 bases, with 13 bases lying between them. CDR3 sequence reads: CAITSGPLGYTF. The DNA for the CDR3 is TGTGCCATCACCTCGGGACCTCTTGGCTACACCTTC.

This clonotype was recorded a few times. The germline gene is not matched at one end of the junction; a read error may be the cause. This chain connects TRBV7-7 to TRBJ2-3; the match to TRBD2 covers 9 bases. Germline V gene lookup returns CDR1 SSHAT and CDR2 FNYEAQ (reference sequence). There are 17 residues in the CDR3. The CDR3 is CASSPRLAGVGTDTQYF. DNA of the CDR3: TGTGCTAGCAGCCCCCGTTTAGCGGGAGTAGGTACAGATACGCAGTATTTT.